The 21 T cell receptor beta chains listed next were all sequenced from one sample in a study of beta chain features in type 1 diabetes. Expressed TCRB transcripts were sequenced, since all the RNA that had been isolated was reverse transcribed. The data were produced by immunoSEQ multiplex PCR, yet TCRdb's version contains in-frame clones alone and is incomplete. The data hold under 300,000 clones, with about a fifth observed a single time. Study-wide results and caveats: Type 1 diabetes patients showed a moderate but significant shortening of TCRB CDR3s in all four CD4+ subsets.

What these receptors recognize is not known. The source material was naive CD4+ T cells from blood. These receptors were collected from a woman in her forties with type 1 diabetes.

The CDR3 sequence is CASSLVRLAGGELFF. The DNA for the CDR3 is TGTGCCAGCAGCTTAGTCAGACTAGCAGGCGGGGAGCTGTTTTTT. V is TRBV7-2 and J is TRBJ2-2; 7 bases agree with TRBD2. The CDR3 extends over 15 amino acids. Trimming took 1 base from V and 7 from J; bases not matched to a gene: 6. Germline V CDR1 and CDR2: SGHTA, FQGNSA.

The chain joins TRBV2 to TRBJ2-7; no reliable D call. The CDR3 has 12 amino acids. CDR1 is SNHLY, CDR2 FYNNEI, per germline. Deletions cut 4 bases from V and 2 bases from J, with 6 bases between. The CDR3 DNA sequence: TGTGCCAGCAGTGTCTCCCCCTACGAGCAGTACTTC. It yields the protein CASSVSPYEQYF. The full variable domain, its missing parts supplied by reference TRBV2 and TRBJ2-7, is EPEVTQTPSHQVTQMGQEVILRCVPISNHLYFYWYRQILGQKVEFLVSFYNNEISEKSEIFDDQFSVERPDGSNFTLKIRSTKLEDSAMYFCASSVSPYEQYFGPGTRLTVT.

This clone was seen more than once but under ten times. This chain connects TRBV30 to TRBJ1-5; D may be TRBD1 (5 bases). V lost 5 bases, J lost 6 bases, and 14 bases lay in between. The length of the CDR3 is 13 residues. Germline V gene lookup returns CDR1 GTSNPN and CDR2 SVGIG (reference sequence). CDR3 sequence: CAWGGGIGQPQHF. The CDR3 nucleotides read TGTGCCTGGGGGGGAGGGATCGGTCAGCCCCAGCATTTT.

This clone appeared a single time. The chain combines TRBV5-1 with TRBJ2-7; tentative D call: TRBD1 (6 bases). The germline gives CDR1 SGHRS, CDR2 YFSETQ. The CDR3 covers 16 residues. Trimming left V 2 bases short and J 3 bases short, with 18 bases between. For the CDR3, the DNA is TGCGCCAGCAGCTTTGGTAGTACAGGGCGGTTCTACGAGCAGTACTTC. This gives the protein CASSFGSTGRFYEQYF.

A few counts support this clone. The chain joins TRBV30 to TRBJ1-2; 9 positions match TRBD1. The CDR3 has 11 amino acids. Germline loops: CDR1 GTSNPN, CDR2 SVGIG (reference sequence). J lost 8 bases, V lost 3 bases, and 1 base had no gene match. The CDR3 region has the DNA TGTGCCTGGAGCGACAGGGGGGGCTACACCTTC. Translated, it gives CAWSDRGGYTF.

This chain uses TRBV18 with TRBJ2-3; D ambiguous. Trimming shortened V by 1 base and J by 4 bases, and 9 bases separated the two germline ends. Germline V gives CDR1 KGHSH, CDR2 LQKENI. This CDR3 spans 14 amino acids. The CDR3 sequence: CASSPQSVPDTQYF. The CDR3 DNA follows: TGTGCCAGCTCACCACAGAGCGTTCCAGATACGCAGTATTTT. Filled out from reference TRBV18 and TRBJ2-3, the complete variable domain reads NAGVMQNPRHLVRRRGQEARLRCSPMKGHSHVYWYRQLPEEGLKFMVYLQKENIIDESGMPKERFSAEFPKEGPSILRIQQVVRGDSAAYFCASSPQSVPDTQYFGPGTRLTVL.

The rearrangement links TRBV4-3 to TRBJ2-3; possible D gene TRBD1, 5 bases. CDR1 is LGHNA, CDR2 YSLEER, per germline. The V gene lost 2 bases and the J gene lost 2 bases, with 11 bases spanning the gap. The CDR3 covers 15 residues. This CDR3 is CASSQQGSNTDTQYF. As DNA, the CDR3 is TGCGCCAGCAGCCAACAGGGTTCTAACACAGATACGCAGTATTTT.

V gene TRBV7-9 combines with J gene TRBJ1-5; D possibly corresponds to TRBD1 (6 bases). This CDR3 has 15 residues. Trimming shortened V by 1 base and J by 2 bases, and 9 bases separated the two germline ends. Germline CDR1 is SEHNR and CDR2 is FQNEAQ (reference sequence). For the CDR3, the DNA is TGTGCCAGCAGCTTAGACAGGGACGGCAATCAGCCCCAGCATTTT. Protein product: CASSLDRDGNQPQHF.

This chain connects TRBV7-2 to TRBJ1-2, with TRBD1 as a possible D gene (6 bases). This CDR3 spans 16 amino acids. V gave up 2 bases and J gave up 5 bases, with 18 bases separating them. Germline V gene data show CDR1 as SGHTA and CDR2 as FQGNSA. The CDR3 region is CASSLMVNAGAYGYTF. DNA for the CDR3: TGTGCCAGCAGCTTAATGGTTAACGCGGGGGCTTATGGCTACACCTTC.

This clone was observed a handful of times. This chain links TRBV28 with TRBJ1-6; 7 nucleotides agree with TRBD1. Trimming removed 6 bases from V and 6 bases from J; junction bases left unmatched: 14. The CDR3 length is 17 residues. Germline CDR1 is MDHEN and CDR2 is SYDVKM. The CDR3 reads CASSFLNRYRGNSPLHF. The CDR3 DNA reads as TGTGCCAGCAGCTTCCTTAACAGGTACAGGGGTAATTCACCCCTCCACTTT. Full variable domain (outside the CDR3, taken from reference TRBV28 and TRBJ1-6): DVKVTQSSRYLVKRTGEKVFLECVQDMDHENMFWYRQDPGLGLRLIYFSYDVKMKEKGDIPEGYSVSREKKERFSLILESASTNQTSMYLCASSFLNRYRGNSPLHFGNGTRLTVT.

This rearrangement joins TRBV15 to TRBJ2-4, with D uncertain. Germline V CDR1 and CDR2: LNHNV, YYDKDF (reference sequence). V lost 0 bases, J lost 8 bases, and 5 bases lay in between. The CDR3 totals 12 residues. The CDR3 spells CATSRDSDIQYF. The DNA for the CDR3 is TGTGCCACCAGCAGAGATAGTGACATTCAGTACTTC.

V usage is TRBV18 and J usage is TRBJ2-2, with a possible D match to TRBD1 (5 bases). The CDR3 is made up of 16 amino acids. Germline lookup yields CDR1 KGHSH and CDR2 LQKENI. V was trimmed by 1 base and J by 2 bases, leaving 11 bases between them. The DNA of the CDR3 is TGTGCCAGCTCACCACGGGGCGGACGAAACACCGGGGAGCTGTTTTTT. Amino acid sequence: CASSPRGGRNTGELFF.

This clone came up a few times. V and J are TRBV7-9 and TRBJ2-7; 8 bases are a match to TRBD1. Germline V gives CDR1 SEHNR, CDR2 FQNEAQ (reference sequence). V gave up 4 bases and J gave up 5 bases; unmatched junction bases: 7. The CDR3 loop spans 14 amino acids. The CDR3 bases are TGTGCCAGCAGCTCTACAGGGGGTGGAAACGAGCAGTACTTC. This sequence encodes CASSSTGGGNEQYF.

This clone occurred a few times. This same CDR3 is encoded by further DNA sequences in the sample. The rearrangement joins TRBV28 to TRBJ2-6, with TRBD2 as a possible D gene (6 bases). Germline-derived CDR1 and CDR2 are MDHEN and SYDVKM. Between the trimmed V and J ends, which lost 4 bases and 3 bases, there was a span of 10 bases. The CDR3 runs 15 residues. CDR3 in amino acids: CASSSGGSGANVLTF. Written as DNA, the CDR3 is TGTGCCAGCAGTTCCGGGGGAAGTGGGGCCAACGTCCTGACTTTC.

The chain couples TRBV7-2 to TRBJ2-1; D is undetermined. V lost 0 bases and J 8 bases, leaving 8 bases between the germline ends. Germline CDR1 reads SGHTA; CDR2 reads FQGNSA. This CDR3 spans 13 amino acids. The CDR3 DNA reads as TGTGCCAGCAGCTTAGCTAGAGGAGATGAGCAGTTCTTC. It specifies CASSLARGDEQFF.

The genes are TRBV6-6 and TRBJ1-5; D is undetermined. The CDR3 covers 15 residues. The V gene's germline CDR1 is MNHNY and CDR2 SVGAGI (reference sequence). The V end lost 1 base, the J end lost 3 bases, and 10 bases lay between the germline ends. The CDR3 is CASSYFGINNQPQHF. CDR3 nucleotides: TGTGCCAGCAGTTACTTCGGGATAAACAATCAGCCCCAGCATTTT.

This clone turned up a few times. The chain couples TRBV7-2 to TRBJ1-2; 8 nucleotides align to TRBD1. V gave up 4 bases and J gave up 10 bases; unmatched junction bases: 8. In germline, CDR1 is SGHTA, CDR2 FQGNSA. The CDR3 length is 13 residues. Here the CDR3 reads CASSSGQESFYTF. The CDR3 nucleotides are TGTGCCAGCAGCTCGGGACAGGAATCCTTCTACACCTTC.

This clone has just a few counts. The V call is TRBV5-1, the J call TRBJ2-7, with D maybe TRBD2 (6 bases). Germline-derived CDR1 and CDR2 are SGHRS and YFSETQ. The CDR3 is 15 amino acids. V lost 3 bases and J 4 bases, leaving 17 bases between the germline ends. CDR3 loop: CASSSLGGPAYEQYF. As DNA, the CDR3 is TGCGCCAGCAGCTCCCTCGGGGGTCCCGCTTACGAGCAGTACTTC.

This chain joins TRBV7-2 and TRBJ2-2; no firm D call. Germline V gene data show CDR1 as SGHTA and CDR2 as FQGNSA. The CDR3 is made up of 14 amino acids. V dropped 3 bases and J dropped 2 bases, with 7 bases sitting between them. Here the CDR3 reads CASSFTVNTGELFF. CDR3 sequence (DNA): TGTGCCAGCAGCTTCACAGTTAACACCGGGGAGCTGTTTTTT.

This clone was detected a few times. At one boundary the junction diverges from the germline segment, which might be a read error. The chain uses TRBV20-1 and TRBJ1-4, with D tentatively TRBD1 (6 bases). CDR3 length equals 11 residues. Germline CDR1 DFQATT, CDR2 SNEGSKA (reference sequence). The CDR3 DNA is TGCAGTGCTAGGAGGGGGACGGTTTCCTCGTTT. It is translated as CSARRGTVSSF.

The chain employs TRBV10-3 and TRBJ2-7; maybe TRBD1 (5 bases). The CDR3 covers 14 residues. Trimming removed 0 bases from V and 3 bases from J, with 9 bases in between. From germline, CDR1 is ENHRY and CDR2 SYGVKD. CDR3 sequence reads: CAISESPGIYEQYF. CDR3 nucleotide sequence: TGTGCCATCAGTGAGTCACCAGGGATCTACGAGCAGTACTTC.